The following is a T cell receptor (beta chain) sequence with its context. These data come from a study of blood T cell repertoires in COVID-19. Sequenced by immunoSEQ multiplex PCR; TCRdb stores in-frame clones only, minus some. This table has about 170,000 clones, under 90% appearing once. In germline, CDR1 is KGHSH, CDR2 LQKENI. With V trimmed by 6 bases and J by 5 bases, 5 bases remained unmatched. The CDR3 extends over 14 amino acids. What was sequenced was peripheral blood. This rearrangement joins TRBV18 to TRBJ2-2; 8 bases line up with TRBD1. The TCR sequence derives from a woman between 65 and 79 years old with COVID-19, enrolled during active disease. In DNA, the CDR3 is TGTGCCAGCTCTGACAGGGGAAAAACCGGGGAGCTGTTTTTT. Its translation is CASSDRGKTGELFF.